This TCR beta chain was found in a study of cytomegalovirus exposure and HLA in healthy donors. For the study at large: Out of about 410 genotyped donors, about 84% belonged to the Caucasian-associated ancestry cluster.

CDR3 size: 18 residues. The V gene's germline CDR1 is LNHDA and CDR2 SQIVND (reference sequence). Trimming removed 5 bases from V and 0 bases from J, with 20 bases in between. The PCR was carried out with 60 Vbeta primers and 13 Jbeta primers. Clones were sequenced by immunoSEQ multiplex PCR, and TCRdb holds only the in-frame ones, with some missing. There are around 190,000 clones in the sample; around nine tenths occur only once, and approximately 1.7% lies in the top ten. Notes on the study in general: Common viral pathogens were later found to be apparently linked to several of the most significant clusters.

Comments on this clone: Antigen unknown.

Sequencing was carried out using PBMCs. This clonotype originated in a woman under 30 in good health and CMV-seronegative. The chain couples TRBV19 to TRBJ2-4; possibly TRBD1 for D (5 bases). The CDR3 region is CASSASPDSSIAKNIQYF. The CDR3 nucleotides read TGTGCCAGTAGTGCTTCACCCGACAGCTCTATAGCCAAAAACATTCAGTACTTC.